Here is one T cell receptor (beta chain) with its context. Recovered participants had two consecutive negative NP/OP PCR tests, healthcare professional clearance, or symptom resolution. This sample stems from a study of blood T cell repertoires in COVID-19. Using immunoSEQ multiplex PCR, the repertoire was profiled, and TCRdb retains in-frame clones only, with some absent. Of some 300,000 clones detected, 89% appear once; the ten largest clones hold less than 2%. Looked up from germline, CDR1 is MGHRA and CDR2 is YSYEKL. V lost 4 bases, J lost 7 bases, and 10 bases stayed unmatched. The CDR3 loop spans 14 amino acids.

Input material: PBMCs or T cells enriched from blood (not recorded which). The rearrangement uses TRBV4-1 and TRBJ2-7, with 7 bases matching TRBD2. The clonotype originates from a woman between 40 and 55 years old who had recovered from COVID-19. CDR3 bases: TGCGCCAGCAGCCCACTGGCGGGAGTTTGGGAGCAGTACTTC. It encodes CASSPLAGVWEQYF.